This T cell receptor beta chain was found in a study of blood T cell repertoires in COVID-19. Across the whole study: From the United States, Italy and Spain came samples of acute and convalescent COVID-19. PBMCs, B-cell-depleted T cells, or T cells were the source of the cDNA or gDNA that made up the material.

This CDR3 spans 14 amino acids. V lost 3 bases and J lost 7, with 12 bases in between. CDR1 is LNHDA, CDR2 SQIVND, per germline (reference sequence). This clone has just one count. Per the authors' pipeline: Nucleated cell number was recorded as an estimate derived from reference gene primer amplification. The repertoire was sequenced with immunoSEQ multiplex PCR; TCRdb's copy has only in-frame clones and lacks some. V and J calls and clone size come straight from that table; D and trimming were deduced from the DNA. The repertoire includes 95,000 to 150,000 clones, 80% to 90% of them detected once, and roughly 29% sits in the top ten.

The clonotype comes from a woman in her sixties or seventies with acute or convalescent COVID-19. The sequencing input was peripheral blood. This sequence joins TRBV19 and TRBJ1-4, with D perhaps TRBD1 (6 bases). CDR3 coding DNA: TGTGCCAGTAGTATTCTACAGGGTGGTGAAAAACTGTTTTTT. This gives the protein CASSILQGGEKLFF.